This T cell receptor beta chain was identified during a study of blood T cell repertoires in COVID-19. Study information: The samples span acute and convalescent COVID-19 from the United States, Italy and Spain.

With 8 bases clipped from V and 4 bases from J, the junction kept 14 bases outside the gene matches. Germline CDR1 reads MDHEN; CDR2 reads SYDVKM. The CDR3 loop spans 16 amino acids. The study drew participants aged roughly 18 to 89 years from approximately 25 US areas. Participant reports of clinical history set cohort assignment. Original data processing: Using reference gene primer amplification, nucleated cell counts were estimated. Assay used: immunoSEQ multiplex PCR; TCRdb lists only in-frame clones, some missing. V, J and clone size were drawn from that table, and D and trimming were deduced from the DNA. The sample has hundreds of thousands of clones, about 83% seen once.

Sequencing used PBMCs or T cells enriched from blood (not recorded which). V is TRBV28 and J is TRBJ1-2; 9 positions agree with TRBD1. The TCR originated in a woman in her forties who had recovered from COVID-19. CDR3 in amino acids: CASRNPPGQGFYGYTF. CDR3 nucleotide sequence: TGTGCCAGCCGAAACCCTCCCGGACAGGGGTTCTATGGCTACACCTTC.